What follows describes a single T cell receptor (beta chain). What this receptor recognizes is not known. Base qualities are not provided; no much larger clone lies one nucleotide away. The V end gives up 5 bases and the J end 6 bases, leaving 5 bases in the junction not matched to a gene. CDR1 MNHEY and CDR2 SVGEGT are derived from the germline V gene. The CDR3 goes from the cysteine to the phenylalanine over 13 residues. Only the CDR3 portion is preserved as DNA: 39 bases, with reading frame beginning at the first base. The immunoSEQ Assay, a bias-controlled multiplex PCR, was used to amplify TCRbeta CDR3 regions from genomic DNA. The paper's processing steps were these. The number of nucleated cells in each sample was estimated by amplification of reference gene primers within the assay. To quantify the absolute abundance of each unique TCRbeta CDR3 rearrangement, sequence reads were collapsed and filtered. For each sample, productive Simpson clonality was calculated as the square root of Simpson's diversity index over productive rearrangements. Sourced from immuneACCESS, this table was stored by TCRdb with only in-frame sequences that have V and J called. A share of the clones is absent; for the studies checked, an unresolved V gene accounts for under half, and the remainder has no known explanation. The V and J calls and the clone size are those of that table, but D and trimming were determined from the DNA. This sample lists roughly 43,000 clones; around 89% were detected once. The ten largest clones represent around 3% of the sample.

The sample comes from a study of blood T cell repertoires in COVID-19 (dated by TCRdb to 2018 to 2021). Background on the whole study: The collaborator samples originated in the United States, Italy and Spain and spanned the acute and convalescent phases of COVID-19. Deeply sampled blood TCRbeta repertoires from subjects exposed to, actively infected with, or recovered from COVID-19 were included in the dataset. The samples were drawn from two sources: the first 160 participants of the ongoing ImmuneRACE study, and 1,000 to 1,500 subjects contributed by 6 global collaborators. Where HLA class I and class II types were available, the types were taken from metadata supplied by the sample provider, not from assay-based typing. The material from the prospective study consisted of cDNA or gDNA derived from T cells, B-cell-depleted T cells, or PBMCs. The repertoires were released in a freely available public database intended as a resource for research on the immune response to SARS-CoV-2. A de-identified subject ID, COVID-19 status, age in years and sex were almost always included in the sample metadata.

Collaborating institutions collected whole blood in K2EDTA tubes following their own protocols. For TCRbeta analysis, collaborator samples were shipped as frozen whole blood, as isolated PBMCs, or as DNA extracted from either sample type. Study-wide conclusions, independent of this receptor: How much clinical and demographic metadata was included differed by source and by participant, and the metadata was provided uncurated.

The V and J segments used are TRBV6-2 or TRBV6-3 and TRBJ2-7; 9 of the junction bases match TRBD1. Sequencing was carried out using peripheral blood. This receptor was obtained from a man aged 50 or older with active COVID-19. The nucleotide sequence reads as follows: TGTGCCAGCAGTCTAACGACAGGGGGCGAGCAGTACTTC. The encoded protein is CASSLTTGGEQYF.